The rows below give T cell receptor beta chains drawn from one sample of a study of T cell responses to AZD1222 COVID-19 vaccine. The table came from immunoSEQ multiplex PCR; TCRdb's copy has only in-frame clones and leaves some out. The repertoire consists of 150,000 to 180,000 clones, with roughly nine tenths occurring once and the leading ten covering 5.5%. The sequences come from peripheral blood, collected on day 0 of MenACWY control vaccination. These receptors were obtained from an adult in good health. The CDR3 runs from the conserved cysteine through the conserved F or W. Fields, in order: CDR3 protein, CDR3 DNA, V gene, D gene, J gene, clone size. A D gene is named only where the DNA matches it firmly. Clone sizes are given selectively: once, few, many, or a class where the clone is expanded.

CSADGLPDLFF TGCAGTGCTGATGGTCTACCCGACTTGTTCTTC TRBV20-1 NA TRBJ2-1 NA
CASSLRWGGNTQYF TGTGCCAGCAGCTTACGCTGGGGGGGTAATACGCAGTATTTT TRBV7-2 TRBD2 TRBJ2-3 NA
CASSVGQGPYEQYF TGTGCCAGCAGCGTAGGACAGGGACCCTACGAGCAGTACTTC TRBV9 TRBD1 TRBJ2-7 NA
CASSLGDSLAKNIQYF TGTGCCAGCAGCCTAGGGGACAGTCTAGCCAAAAACATTCAGTACTTC TRBV11-3 TRBD1 TRBJ2-4 NA
CSVEEDRGVPDTQYF TGCAGCGTTGAAGAGGACAGGGGTGTCCCAGATACGCAGTATTTT TRBV29-1 TRBD1 TRBJ2-3 once
CASSYSKNGVGTEAFF TGTGCCAGCAGTTACTCGAAAAATGGGGTGGGCACTGAAGCTTTCTTT TRBV6-5 NA TRBJ1-1 NA
CASSFVGHTEAFF TGTGCCAGCAGTTTCGTGGGGCACACTGAAGCTTTCTTT TRBV27 NA TRBJ1-1 NA
CASSWGAARNSPLHF TGTGCCAGCAGCTGGGGGGCAGCCCGGAATTCACCCCTCCACTTT TRBV5-8 NA TRBJ1-6 NA
CASRPHVGQHSGNTIYF TGTGCCAGTAGGCCGCATGTAGGGCAGCACTCTGGAAACACCATATATTTT TRBV19 NA TRBJ1-3 NA
CASNPRQGGEKLFF TGTGCCAGCAACCCCCGGCAGGGTGGAGAAAAACTGTTTTTT TRBV6-2/TRBV6-3 NA TRBJ1-4 NA
CAISSRDSYGYTF TGTGCCATCAGTTCCCGGGACAGCTATGGCTACACCTTC TRBV10-3 TRBD1 TRBJ1-2 NA
CASSPREGRNSPLHF TGTGCCAGCAGCCCCCGAGAGGGACGGAATTCACCCCTCCACTTT TRBV11-2 NA TRBJ1-6 NA
CASGLVRGLAGVSYEQYF TGTGCTAGTGGTTTGGTAAGGGGGCTAGCGGGAGTCTCCTACGAGCAGTACTTC TRBV12-5 TRBD2 TRBJ2-7 NA
CASSLKGRRLNEQYF TGTGCCAGCAGCTTAAAAGGACGGAGGTTGAACGAGCAGTACTTC TRBV7-6 NA TRBJ2-7 NA
CAFQGGQGRGPNEKLFF TGTGCCTTTCAAGGGGGACAGGGAAGGGGGCCTAATGAAAAACTGTTTTTT TRBV30 TRBD1 TRBJ1-4 NA
CASAGRDGKNIQYF TGTGCCAGCGCTGGGCGGGACGGTAAAAACATTCAGTACTTC TRBV3-1/TRBV3-2 NA TRBJ2-4 NA
CASSQERRTQAFF TGCGCCAGCAGCCAAGAACGACGGACACAAGCTTTCTTT TRBV5-1 NA TRBJ1-1 NA
CATSPRGNTIYF TGTGCCACCAGCCCCAGGGGAAACACCATATATTTT TRBV15 NA TRBJ1-3 once
CATSRFSPGVTDTQYF TGTGCCACCAGCCGATTTAGTCCTGGGGTCACAGATACGCAGTATTTT TRBV15 NA TRBJ2-3 NA
CASSPLTGDNQPQHF TGCGCCAGCAGCCCTTTGACAGGAGATAATCAGCCCCAGCATTTT TRBV5-1 NA TRBJ1-5 NA
CASSFARQGKEQYF TGTGCCAGCAGCTTTGCGAGACAGGGAAAGGAGCAGTACTTC TRBV7-2 TRBD1 TRBJ2-7 NA
CAISLLAGVGTDTQYF TGTGCCATCAGTTTACTAGCGGGGGTTGGCACAGATACGCAGTATTTT TRBV10-3 TRBD2 TRBJ2-3 NA
CSVGEDTQYF TGCAGCGTCGGGGAAGATACGCAGTATTTT TRBV29-1 NA TRBJ2-3 once
CASSESRTQYF TGTGCCAGTAGTGAGTCAAGGACCCAGTACTTC TRBV19 NA TRBJ2-5 NA
CASSLMARTPYNEQFF TGTGCCAGCAGTTTAATGGCAAGGACCCCCTACAATGAGCAGTTCTTC TRBV27 NA TRBJ2-1 NA
CASSETRGTGELFF TGCGCCAGCAGTGAGACTAGAGGCACCGGGGAGCTGTTTTTT TRBV10-1 NA TRBJ2-2 NA
CASSQAWRETEAFF TGCGCCAGCAGCCAAGCTTGGCGTGAGACTGAAGCTTTCTTT TRBV4-1 NA TRBJ1-1 NA
CASSPRVQETQYF TGTGCCAGCAGCCCTAGGGTCCAAGAGACCCAGTACTTC TRBV7-9 NA TRBJ2-5 NA
CASSQDYGTGKNSPLHF TGTGCCAGCAGCCAAGATTACGGGACAGGGAAGAATTCACCCCTCCACTTT TRBV3-1/TRBV3-2 TRBD1 TRBJ1-6 NA
CASSLSIDTIYF TGTGCCAGCAGCTTAAGCATAGACACCATATATTTT TRBV7-6 NA TRBJ1-3 NA
CASSQDLNEGASGPLPNEKLFF TGCGCCAGCAGCCAAGATTTGAATGAGGGAGCATCCGGCCCGCTACCTAATGAAAAACTGTTTTTT TRBV4-3 NA TRBJ1-4 NA
CASSLRAGGANEQFF TGTGCCAGCAGCTTAAGGGCAGGGGGCGCGAATGAGCAGTTCTTC TRBV7-3 TRBD1 TRBJ2-1 NA
CASSDSHAQPQHF TGTGCCAGCAGCGACAGTCATGCTCAGCCCCAGCATTTT TRBV28 NA TRBJ1-5 NA
CASSLDPKGSAFF TGCGCCAGCAGCTTGGACCCGAAGGGTTCGGCTTTCTTT TRBV5-1 NA TRBJ1-1 few
CASSPTRDTEAFF TGTGCCAGCTCACCTACTCGAGACACTGAAGCTTTCTTT TRBV18 NA TRBJ1-1 NA
CASSVSASSGVEDTQYF TGTGCCAGCAGCGTATCGGCGTCCTCGGGCGTGGAAGATACGCAGTATTTT TRBV9 NA TRBJ2-3 NA
CASIGAGGDTQYF TGTGCCAGCATAGGTGCGGGTGGGGATACGCAGTATTTT TRBV2 NA TRBJ2-3 NA
CATSWAGNADTQYF TGTGCCACCTCATGGGCGGGGAACGCAGATACGCAGTATTTT TRBV15 NA TRBJ2-3 NA
CASSLGTDNYGYTF TGTGCCAGCAGCTTGGGGACAGATAACTATGGCTACACCTTC TRBV5-6 NA TRBJ1-2 NA
CASSPSGTGTNSNQPQHF TGTGCCAGCTCACCATCAGGGACAGGGACCAATAGCAATCAGCCCCAGCATTTT TRBV18 TRBD1 TRBJ1-5 NA